This is a list of T cell receptor beta chains from one sample in a study of blood T cell repertoires in COVID-19. TCRdb's copy holds only in-frame clones and misses some; the assay was immunoSEQ multiplex PCR. Of roughly 160,000 clones in the sample, about 83% were seen once. Sequenced input: peripheral blood. All receptors derive from a woman aged 70-85 years with COVID-19, enrolled during active disease. Both conserved end residues are part of each CDR3. Each record gives: CDR3 protein, CDR3 DNA, J gene, clone size, D gene, V gene. The D gene is left open where the match is weak. Size values are once, few and many counts, or a class for expanded clones, and some rows have none.

CDR3: CASSPVAGDGYTF
DNA: TGTGCCAGCTCCCCAGTGGCAGGGGACGGCTACACCTTC
J: TRBJ1-2
size: .
D: .
V: TRBV18

CDR3: CASSGDSYEQYF
DNA: TGTGCCAGCAGCGGTGACAGCTACGAGCAGTACTTC
J: TRBJ2-7
size: .
D: .
V: TRBV5-6

CDR3: CATSDSPGQGANEQYF
DNA: TGTGCCACCAGTGATTCCCCCGGACAGGGGGCGAACGAGCAGTACTTC
J: TRBJ2-7
size: .
D: TRBD1
V: TRBV24-1

CDR3: CASSFTSGGAYEQYF
DNA: TGTGCCAGCAGCTTTACTAGCGGGGGGGCCTACGAGCAGTACTTC
J: TRBJ2-7
size: .
D: TRBD2
V: TRBV7-2

CDR3: CASRQSGNEQFF
DNA: TGTGCCAGCAGGCAATCAGGGAATGAGCAGTTCTTC
J: TRBJ2-1
size: .
D: .
V: TRBV6-5

CDR3: CASSLVRGAPYEQYF
DNA: TGTGCCAGCAGCTTAGTTCGGGGGGCCCCCTACGAGCAGTACTTC
J: TRBJ2-7
size: .
D: .
V: TRBV7-8

CDR3: CASSQGEGRDYGYTF
DNA: TGTGCCAGCAGCCAAGGGGAGGGCCGGGACTATGGCTACACCTTC
J: TRBJ1-2
size: .
D: .
V: TRBV3-1/TRBV3-2

CDR3: CASSGRGGATQPQHF
DNA: TGTGCCAGCAGTGGGAGGGGGGGTGCAACTCAGCCCCAGCATTTT
J: TRBJ1-5
size: once
D: .
V: TRBV2

CDR3: CAWTGRDRPFEAFF
DNA: TGTGCCTGGACTGGCCGGGACAGGCCATTTGAAGCTTTCTTT
J: TRBJ1-1
size: .
D: TRBD1
V: TRBV30

CDR3: CASSPGSLTLYEQYF
DNA: TGTGCCAGCAGCCCCGGGTCTCTAACCCTCTACGAGCAGTACTTC
J: TRBJ2-7
size: .
D: .
V: TRBV5-6

CDR3: CASSPRLAGGQNEQFF
DNA: TGTGCCAGCAGCCCCAGACTAGCGGGGGGGCAAAATGAGCAGTTCTTC
J: TRBJ2-1
size: .
D: TRBD2
V: TRBV7-3

CDR3: CASGAGDTSPLHF
DNA: TGTGCCAGCGGGGCAGGGGACACTTCACCCCTCCACTTT
J: TRBJ1-6
size: few
D: .
V: TRBV7-9

CDR3: CASSEAENMNTEAFF
DNA: TGTGCCAGCAGTGAAGCGGAGAACATGAACACTGAAGCTTTCTTT
J: TRBJ1-1
size: once
D: .
V: TRBV2

CDR3: CSVSGTGGPEFF
DNA: TGCAGCGTTTCCGGGACAGGGGGCCCGGAGTTTTTT
J: TRBJ2-2
size: .
D: TRBD1
V: TRBV29-1

CDR3: CATSRDREIREQYF
DNA: TGTGCCACCAGCAGAGATCGAGAGATCCGGGAGCAGTACTTC
J: TRBJ2-7
size: .
D: .
V: TRBV15

CDR3: CASSLLRGGPDTQYF
DNA: TGTGCCAGCAGCCTGTTAAGGGGGGGCCCAGATACGCAGTATTTT
J: TRBJ2-3
size: once
D: .
V: TRBV11-3

CDR3: CASSPGTGEGGTEAFF
DNA: TGTGCCAGCTCACCGGGGACAGGGGAGGGGGGCACTGAAGCTTTCTTT
J: TRBJ1-1
size: .
D: TRBD1
V: TRBV18

CDR3: CASSLGGQGAIQYF
DNA: TGTGCCAGCAGCTTAGGAGGACAGGGGGCCATTCAGTACTTC
J: TRBJ2-4
size: .
D: TRBD1
V: TRBV11-3

CDR3: CASSVEEGPGNTIYF
DNA: TGTGCCAGCAGCGTAGAGGAGGGGCCTGGAAACACCATATATTTT
J: TRBJ1-3
size: .
D: .
V: TRBV9

CDR3: CASPTNTGELFF
DNA: TGTGCCAGCCCCACGAACACCGGGGAGCTGTTTTTT
J: TRBJ2-2
size: .
D: .
V: TRBV12-3/TRBV12-4

CDR3: CASSLVGGDTEAFF
DNA: TGTGCCAGCAGCTTAGTGGGGGGGGATACTGAAGCTTTCTTT
J: TRBJ1-1
size: .
D: .
V: TRBV7-8

CDR3: CASSITGCPSGNTIYF
DNA: TGCGCCAGCAGTATTACAGGGTGCCCCTCTGGAAACACCATATATTTT
J: TRBJ1-3
size: .
D: .
V: TRBV10-1

CDR3: CCVEVVAYSDQETQYF
DNA: TGCTGCGTTGAAGTTGTGGCTTATAGCGACCAAGAGACCCAGTACTTC
J: TRBJ2-5
size: few
D: .
V: TRBV29-1

CDR3: CATLGDSYGYTF
DNA: TGTGCCACGCTCGGGGACAGCTATGGCTACACCTTC
J: TRBJ1-2
size: .
D: TRBD1
V: TRBV28

CDR3: CAISESRGKAGELFF
DNA: TGTGCCATCAGTGAGTCAAGGGGGAAGGCCGGGGAGCTGTTTTTT
J: TRBJ2-2
size: .
D: .
V: TRBV10-3

CDR3: CASSPGLAETQYF
DNA: TGTGCCAGCAGTCCTGGGCTAGCGGAGACCCAGTACTTC
J: TRBJ2-5
size: .
D: .
V: TRBV12-3/TRBV12-4